This T cell receptor (beta chain) was observed in a study of metastatic and nonmetastatic thyroid tumors. All patients reached thyroid surgery having received no treatment beforehand. TCRdb re-clonotyped the PCR reads via MiXCR. Among around 70,000 clones listed, around 19% were seen once. Study conclusions and caveats: Relative to benign nodules, malignant thyroid tumors were reportedly characterized by significantly elevated TCR beta diversity in blood and tumor.

Turning to this clone: Its antigen is not known.

The CDR3 contains 13 residues. Germline lookup yields CDR1 SGDLS and CDR2 YYNGEE. The V segment lost 4 bases and the J segment 9 bases; nucleotides outside the gene matches: 6. The TCR sequence derives from a female donor with papillary thyroid cancer or a benign thyroid nodule (not recorded which). Some clones in this sample may be carry-over from other donors' samples. What was sequenced was blood. V is TRBV9 and J is TRBJ1-2; 10 bases match TRBD1. The CDR3 sequence is CASSQTGGGSYTF. Written as DNA, the CDR3 is TGTGCCAGCAGCCAGACAGGGGGCGGGAGCTACACCTTC.